These 19 T cell receptor beta chains came from one sample sequenced in a study of T cell responses to AZD1222 COVID-19 vaccine. TCRdb's table, derived via immunoSEQ multiplex PCR, lists solely in-frame clones and lacks some. The sample gives about 120,000 clones, roughly 88% of which show up once; roughly 4% is in the top ten. The input for sequencing was peripheral blood, taken on day 0 of AZD1222 vaccination. The receptors come from an adult in good health.

The chain has TRBV7-3 and TRBJ1-2; TRBD1 matches at 7 bases. The CDR3 runs to 14 residues. Germline CDR1 and CDR2: SGHTA and FQGTGA. V dropped 5 bases and J dropped 5; count of bases not matched to a gene: 8. In nucleotides, the CDR3 is TGTGCCAGCAGCCCTACAGGGGCAGGGTATGGCTACACCTTC. This sequence encodes CASSPTGAGYGYTF.

The V and J genes are TRBV5-6 and TRBJ1-2, with unresolved D. The V end lost 4 bases, the J end lost 6 bases, and 7 bases lay between the germline ends. The CDR3 consists of 11 residues. The V gene's germline CDR1 is SGHDT and CDR2 YYEEEE. CDR3 nucleotide sequence: TGTGCCAGCAGCGGGAGGGATGGCTACACCTTC. Translated: CASSGRDGYTF.

The V and J genes are TRBV18 and TRBJ1-5, with D possibly matching TRBD1 (6 bases). V was clipped by 3 bases and J by 7 bases, with 16 bases between them. Germline CDR1 KGHSH, CDR2 LQKENI. The CDR3 is 15 amino acids. CDR3 nucleotides: TGTGCCAGCTCACCGAGGTCAGGGGCTCAGCAGCCCCAGCATTTT. Translated, it gives CASSPRSGAQQPQHF.

The chain uses TRBV29-1 and TRBJ1-5, with 10 bases fitting TRBD1. Germline CDR1 and CDR2: SQVTM and ANQGSEA. The CDR3 loop spans 13 amino acids. After removal of 6 bases from V and 5 bases from J, the junction contained 4 bases not matched to a gene. For the CDR3, the DNA is TGCAGCGTGACAGGGGGCCCAGATCAGCCCCAGCATTTT. This codes for CSVTGGPDQPQHF.

The V gene is TRBV9, the J gene TRBJ1-1; D remains unclear. CDR1 SGDLS and CDR2 YYNGEE come from the germline V gene. Deletions cut 3 bases from V and 6 bases from J, with 18 bases between. CDR3 size: 15 residues. The CDR3 nucleotides read TGTGCCAGCAGCGCCCTTAAGGGTCCGACGGCTGAAGCTTTCTTT. This sequence encodes CASSALKGPTAEAFF.

CDR3 region: CASSIGAVNTEAFF. CDR3 DNA: TGTGCCAGTAGTATAGGGGCGGTGAACACTGAAGCTTTCTTT. This chain links TRBV19 with TRBJ1-1, with D hard to call. The germline V gene encodes CDR1 LNHDA and CDR2 SQIVND (reference sequence). V was shortened by 1 base and J by 0 bases, with 6 bases between the two germline ends. The CDR3 covers 14 residues.

This clone was observed once. The rearrangement uses TRBV5-5 and TRBJ1-3; D might be TRBD1 (5 bases). Trimming left V 0 bases short and J 2 bases short, with 18 bases between. The CDR3 sequence is 18 residues long. Germline values: CDR1 SGHKS, CDR2 YYEKEE (reference sequence). This CDR3 reads CASSLGELRGKAGNTIYF. In nucleotides, the CDR3 is TGTGCCAGCAGCTTGGGGGAATTGCGGGGGAAAGCTGGAAACACCATATATTTT.

The rearrangement links TRBV9 to TRBJ2-5; D is undetermined. CDR1 is SGDLS, CDR2 YYNGEE, per germline. Trimming shortened V by 0 bases and J by 1 base, and 10 bases separated the two germline ends. This CDR3 spans 15 amino acids. Written as DNA, the CDR3 is TGTGCCAGCAGCGTAGGGTGGCAGTTCCAAGAGACCCAGTACTTC. It yields the protein CASSVGWQFQETQYF.

This clone was found a few times. The chain uses TRBV3-1 (or the pseudogene TRBV3-2) and TRBJ1-2, with D maybe TRBD1 (5 bases). The CDR3 sequence is 15 residues long. Germline CDR1 LGHDT, CDR2 YNNKEL (reference sequence). The ends were cut back, 5 bases at V and 0 bases at J, with 13 bases in the middle. The CDR3: CASSSGPNPNYGYTF. The CDR3 DNA is TGTGCCAGCAGCTCGGGACCGAACCCTAACTATGGCTACACCTTC.

The chain uses TRBV5-6 and TRBJ2-1, with D maybe TRBD2 (6 bases). V lost 0 bases to trimming and J lost 10 bases, with 17 bases between them. Germline V gene lookup returns CDR1 SGHDT and CDR2 YYEEEE. The CDR3 runs to 15 residues. The CDR3 nucleotides are TGTGCCAGCAGCTTGGGTGTCGTGCGGGGCGGGGAGCAGTTCTTC. The encoded protein is CASSLGVVRGGEQFF.

The rearrangement uses TRBV7-9 and TRBJ1-5; D is ambiguous. The CDR3 runs to 13 residues. The V and J ends lost 3 bases and 5 bases respectively, with 8 bases between them. Germline V gene sequence: CDR1 SEHNR, CDR2 FQNEAQ (reference sequence). For the CDR3, the DNA is TGTGCCAGCAGCTTTTCAGGTGATCAGCCCCAGCATTTT. It is translated as CASSFSGDQPQHF.

The chain recombines TRBV19 with TRBJ2-6; the D is unclear. Trimming pared 6 bases from V and 4 bases from J, leaving 7 bases between. Germline loops: CDR1 LNHDA, CDR2 SQIVND (reference sequence). CDR3 length: 13 amino acids. CDR3: CASSRKGANVLTF. CDR3 nucleotides: TGTGCCAGTAGCAGGAAGGGGGCCAACGTCCTGACTTTC.

This chain connects TRBV11-3 to TRBJ2-1; D is unresolved. The CDR3 sequence is 13 residues long. Germline CDR1 SGHNT, CDR2 YENEEA. V lost 1 base and J lost 6, with 7 bases in between. The CDR3 protein is CASSLGSSNEQFF. CDR3 in DNA: TGTGCCAGCAGCTTAGGGAGCAGCAATGAGCAGTTCTTC.

This sequence joins TRBV10-3 and TRBJ1-1; D may be TRBD1 (5 bases). Germline lookup yields CDR1 ENHRY and CDR2 SYGVKD. Deletions cut 0 bases from V and 7 bases from J, with 15 bases between. The CDR3 covers 15 residues. CDR3 DNA sequence: TGTGCCATCAGTGAGTCATTGCCAGGGCGGGATGAAGCTTTCTTT. Its protein is CAISESLPGRDEAFF.

The chain combines TRBV7-2 with TRBJ1-6; possibly TRBD1 for D (6 bases). V shed 7 bases and J shed 9 bases, with 13 bases lying between them. The germline V gene has CDR1 SGHTA and CDR2 FQGNSA. This CDR3 is 13 amino acids long. The CDR3 sequence: CASTWTASSPLHF. As DNA, the CDR3 is TGTGCCAGCACCTGGACAGCTTCTTCACCCCTCCACTTT.

This chain uses TRBV5-6 with TRBJ1-1; tentative D call: TRBD1 (6 bases). V was cut by 5 bases and J by 1 base, with 9 bases left in between. Germline V gene data show CDR1 as SGHDT and CDR2 as YYEEEE. The CDR3 sequence is 13 residues long. This CDR3 is CASRQGPNTEAFF. In DNA form, the CDR3 reads TGTGCCAGCAGACAGGGCCCGAACACTGAAGCTTTCTTT.

The genes are TRBV6-6 and TRBJ1-2; 9 nucleotides align to TRBD1. This CDR3 contains 15 residues. The germline CDR1 and CDR2 sequences are MNHNY and SVGAGI (reference sequence). Trimming at V came to 5 bases and at J to 8 bases, leaving 12 bases not matched to a gene. In nucleotides, the CDR3 is TGTGCCAGCAGTGGGGGGACAGGGCGAGGAGGAGGCTACACCTTC. Translating gives CASSGGTGRGGGYTF.

This chain uses TRBV5-1 with TRBJ1-1, with 8 bases matching TRBD1. Germline values: CDR1 SGHRS, CDR2 YFSETQ. Losses at the gene ends were 4 bases for V and 3 bases for J; bases not matched to a gene: 14. This CDR3 has 17 amino acids. The CDR3 DNA follows: TGCGCCAGCAGCCCGATACGTGGACAGGGTAAATACACTGAAGCTTTCTTT. As protein: CASSPIRGQGKYTEAFF.

This chain joins TRBV28 and TRBJ1-2; D unclear. Germline V gene sequence: CDR1 MDHEN, CDR2 SYDVKM. The CDR3 runs 12 residues. V was trimmed by 7 bases and J by 7 bases, leaving 13 bases between them. The chain's CDR3 is CASTPPEGGYTF. CDR3 nucleotides: TGTGCCAGCACCCCTCCCGAGGGTGGCTACACCTTC.